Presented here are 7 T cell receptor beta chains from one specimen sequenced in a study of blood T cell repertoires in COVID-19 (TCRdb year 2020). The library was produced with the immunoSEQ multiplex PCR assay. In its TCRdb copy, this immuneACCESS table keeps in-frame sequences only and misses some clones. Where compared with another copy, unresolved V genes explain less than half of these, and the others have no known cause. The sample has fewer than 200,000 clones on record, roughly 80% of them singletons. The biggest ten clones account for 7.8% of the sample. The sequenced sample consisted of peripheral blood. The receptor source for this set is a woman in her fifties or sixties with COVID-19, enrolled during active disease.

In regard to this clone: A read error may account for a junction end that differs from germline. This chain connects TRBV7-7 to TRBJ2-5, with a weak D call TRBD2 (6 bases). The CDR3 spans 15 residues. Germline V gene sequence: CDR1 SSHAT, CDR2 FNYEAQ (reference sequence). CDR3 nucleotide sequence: TGTGCTAGCAGCTTATCCGGGACTCCTCAAGAGACCCAGTACTTC. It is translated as CASSLSGTPQETQYF.

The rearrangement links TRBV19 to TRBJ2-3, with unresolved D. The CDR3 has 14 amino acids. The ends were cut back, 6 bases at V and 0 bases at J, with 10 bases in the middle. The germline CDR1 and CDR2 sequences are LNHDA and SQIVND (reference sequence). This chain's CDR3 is CASRRSASTDTQYF. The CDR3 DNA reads TGTGCCAGTAGGCGGTCCGCTAGCACAGATACGCAGTATTTT.

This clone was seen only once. The CDR3 nucleotides are TGCGCCAGCAGCCGGGGACTAGCCAGGCCCGGGGAGCTGTTTTTT. It translates to CASSRGLARPGELFF. V is TRBV5-1 and J is TRBJ2-2; 9 bases agree with TRBD2. J lost 6 bases, V lost 4 bases, and 7 bases had no gene match. This CDR3 has 15 amino acids. Germline-derived CDR1 and CDR2 are SGHRS and YFSETQ.

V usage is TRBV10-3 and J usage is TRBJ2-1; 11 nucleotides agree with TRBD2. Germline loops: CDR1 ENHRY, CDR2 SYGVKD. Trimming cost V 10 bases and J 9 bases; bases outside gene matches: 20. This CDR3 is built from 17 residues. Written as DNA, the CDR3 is TGTGCCACCTCCGGGACTAGCGGACCCCCGGGGACGGGTGAGCAGTTCTTC. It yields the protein CATSGTSGPPGTGEQFF.

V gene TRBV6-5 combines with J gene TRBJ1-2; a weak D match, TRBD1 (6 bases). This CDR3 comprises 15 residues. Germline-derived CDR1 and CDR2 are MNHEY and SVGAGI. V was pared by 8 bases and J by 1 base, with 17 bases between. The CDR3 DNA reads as TGTGCCAGCCGAGGGGAGGGGGGAATTAACTATGGCTACACCTTC. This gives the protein CASRGEGGINYGYTF.

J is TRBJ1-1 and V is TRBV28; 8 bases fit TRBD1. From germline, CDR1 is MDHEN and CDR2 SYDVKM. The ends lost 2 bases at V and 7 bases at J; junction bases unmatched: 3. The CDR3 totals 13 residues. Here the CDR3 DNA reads TGTGCCAGCAGTTTAACAGGGGGAGGTGAAGCTTTCTTT. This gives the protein CASSLTGGGEAFF.

This CDR3 reads CASSLAAASRETQYF. The DNA of the CDR3 is TGTGCCAGCAGCTTGGCGGCAGCTTCTAGAGAGACCCAGTACTTC. The chain employs TRBV5-6 and TRBJ2-5; the D is unclear. The CDR3 sequence is 15 residues long. Germline CDR1 SGHDT, CDR2 YYEEEE. V gave up 0 bases and J gave up 4 bases, with 13 bases separating them.